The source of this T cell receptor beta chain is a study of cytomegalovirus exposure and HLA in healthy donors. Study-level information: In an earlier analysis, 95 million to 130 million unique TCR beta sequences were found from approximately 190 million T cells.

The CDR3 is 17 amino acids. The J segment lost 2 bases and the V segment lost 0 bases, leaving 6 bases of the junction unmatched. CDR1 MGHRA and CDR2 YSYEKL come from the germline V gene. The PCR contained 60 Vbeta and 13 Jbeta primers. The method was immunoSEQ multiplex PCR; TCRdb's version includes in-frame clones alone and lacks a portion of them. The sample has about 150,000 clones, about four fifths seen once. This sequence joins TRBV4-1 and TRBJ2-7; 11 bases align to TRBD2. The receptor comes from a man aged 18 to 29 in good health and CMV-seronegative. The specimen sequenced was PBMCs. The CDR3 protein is CASSQEGVAGGAYEQYV. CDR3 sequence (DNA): TGCGCCAGCAGCCAAGAGGGGGTAGCGGGGGGGGCCTACGAGCAGTACGTC.